A selection of T cell receptor beta chains follows, all from one sample in a study of identifying expanded T cells in peripheral blood. Assay used: immunoSEQ multiplex PCR; TCRdb lists only in-frame clones, some missing. The table shows about 120,000 clones, with around 84% occurring only once. Material for sequencing was blood. Receptors originate from a person aged 18 to 75 in good health. CDR3s include the opening cysteine and the closing phenylalanine or tryptophan. D genes are given only for firm matches. Not every row has a clone size; where given, it reads once, few, many or a size class.

v_call	d_call	j_call	clone_size	cdr3_nt	cdr3_aa
TRBV19	NA	TRBJ1-1	many	TGTGCCAGTAGGGGGGGGCCGCGCACTGAAGCTTTCTTT	CASRGGPRTEAFF
TRBV25-1	NA	TRBJ1-3	NA	TGTGCCAGCAGTGAAGGGGGGTGGCGAAACACCATATATTTT	CASSEGGWRNTIYF
TRBV19	NA	TRBJ1-5	NA	TGTGCCAGTATTGACCCGGCTAGCAATCAGCCCCAGCATTTT	CASIDPASNQPQHF
TRBV4-1	NA	TRBJ2-7	once	TGCGCCAGCAGCCAAGCGGACCAGGGCTACGAGCAGTACTTC	CASSQADQGYEQYF
TRBV4-1	NA	TRBJ1-2	NA	TGCGCCAGCAGCCAAGATTCGTACGGCTACACCTTC	CASSQDSYGYTF
TRBV6-5	NA	TRBJ2-1	NA	TGTGCCAGCAGCCTATTGTGGCAGGCCCACAATGAGCAGTTCTTC	CASSLLWQAHNEQFF
TRBV27	TRBD1	TRBJ1-2	few	TGTGCCAGCGGTGGGTTAAAGCACAGGGGGGACTATGGCTACACCTTC	CASGGLKHRGDYGYTF
TRBV19	NA	TRBJ2-3	NA	TGTGCCAGTAGTATAGGGACTGAGGGTGATACGCAGTATTTT	CASSIGTEGDTQYF
TRBV4-3	NA	TRBJ1-1	NA	TGCGCCAGCAGCCAAGCCGGCACGGGTGACACTGAAGCTTTCTTT	CASSQAGTGDTEAFF
TRBV7-9	NA	TRBJ2-3	NA	TGTGCCAGCAGCCCCGTAGGGGCAGATACGCAGTATTTT	CASSPVGADTQYF
TRBV2	NA	TRBJ2-1	few	TGTGCCAGCGGGGACTTCTACAATGAGCAGTTCTTC	CASGDFYNEQFF
TRBV9	TRBD2	TRBJ2-3	NA	TGTGCCAGCAGCGCCTTCCCGGGGGGGAGCACAGATACGCAGTATTTT	CASSAFPGGSTDTQYF
TRBV19	TRBD1	TRBJ2-1	few	TGTGCCAGTACCGAGATGGGACAGGGATCCTACAATGAGCAGTTCTTC	CASTEMGQGSYNEQFF
TRBV30	NA	TRBJ2-6	NA	TGTGCCTGGACTCTCGACTCTGGGGCCAACGTCCTGACTTTC	CAWTLDSGANVLTF
TRBV4-1	NA	TRBJ1-2	NA	TGCGCCAGCAGCCAAGATGGCGGGACAACTCTATTCTCTGGCTACACCTTC	CASSQDGGTTLFSGYTF
TRBV4-1	NA	TRBJ2-5	NA	TGCGCCAGCAGCCAAGATTGGGGGGACGTGAGCCCCTATGCGGGAAAAGAGACCCAGTACTTC	CASSQDWGDVSPYAGKETQYF
TRBV6-1	NA	TRBJ2-2	NA	TGTGCCAGCAGTCCCTCGGGGGAGCCCGGGGAGCTGTTTTTT	CASSPSGEPGELFF
TRBV5-1	TRBD1	TRBJ1-4	NA	TGCGCCAGCAGTCCCGGACAGGTCGGAGAAAAACTGTTTTTT	CASSPGQVGEKLFF
TRBV19	NA	TRBJ2-3	NA	TGTGCCAGTAGTATAGATCATGACAGCACAGATACGCAGTATTTT	CASSIDHDSTDTQYF
TRBV9	NA	TRBJ1-2	NA	TGTGCCAGCAGCCACCCGAATATTGATACAGGGAACTTGTTTGGCTACACCTTC	CASSHPNIDTGNLFGYTF
TRBV30	NA	TRBJ2-1	NA	TGTGCCTGGAGTGTAAAGACAGGTGGGGATGAGCAGTTCTTC	CAWSVKTGGDEQFF
TRBV9	TRBD1	TRBJ2-2	NA	TGTGCCAGCAGCGTGGGGACAGGGGGCACCGGGGAGCTGTTTTTT	CASSVGTGGTGELFF
TRBV6-5	NA	TRBJ1-4	many	TGTGCCAGCAGTTTCCAGGGTACTACTAATGAAAAACTGTTTTTT	CASSFQGTTNEKLFF
TRBV18	NA	TRBJ1-6	NA	TGTGCCAGCTCACCGGCAGGGAGGGATTCACCCCTCCACTTT	CASSPAGRDSPLHF
TRBV7-9	NA	TRBJ2-7	NA	TGTGCCAGCATCCCCGGGGGCTCCTCCTACGAGCAGTACTTC	CASIPGGSSYEQYF
TRBV7-2	TRBD1	TRBJ1-4	NA	TGTGCCAGCAGCACACAGGGGGCCGGGACAGGGCGGGAAAAACTGTTTTTT	CASSTQGAGTGREKLFF
TRBV5-6	TRBD1	TRBJ1-5	NA	TGTGCCAGCAGCTCGGGACAGGGAGGCAATCAGCCCCAGCATTTT	CASSSGQGGNQPQHF
TRBV28	NA	TRBJ2-7	NA	TGTGCCAGCAGTTCCCCTTCGGCCAGGGGAGGCACCTACGAGCAGTACTTC	CASSSPSARGGTYEQYF
TRBV25-1	TRBD1	TRBJ1-2	NA	TGTGCCAGCAGTGCGGACAGGGGCTATGGCTACACCTTC	CASSADRGYGYTF
TRBV9	NA	TRBJ1-1	NA	TGTGCCAGCAGCGTAACGGCCAACACTGAAGCTTTCTTT	CASSVTANTEAFF
TRBV6-1	NA	TRBJ1-6	NA	TGTGCCAGCACATGGCCTGACAGTACCAATTCACCCCTCCACTTT	CASTWPDSTNSPLHF
TRBV29-1	NA	TRBJ1-1	few	TGCAGCGTAGGGTGGGGGAACACTGAAGCTTTCTTT	CSVGWGNTEAFF
TRBV9	NA	TRBJ2-7	few	TGTGCCAGCAGCGTAGTTGGGGGTCCCTACGAGCAGTACTTC	CASSVVGGPYEQYF
TRBV10-1	NA	TRBJ2-3	NA	TGCGCCAGCAGTGATCAACAGGGAAGTTGGGATACGCAGTATTTT	CASSDQQGSWDTQYF
TRBV7-9	NA	TRBJ1-1	once	TGTGCCAGCAGCTTAGGGGGACTGAACACTGAAGCTTTCTTT	CASSLGGLNTEAFF
TRBV2	NA	TRBJ2-1	NA	TGTGCCAGCAGTGAGACGGGCAATGAGCAGTTCTTC	CASSETGNEQFF
TRBV5-8	NA	TRBJ1-4	NA	TGTGCCAGCAGCATATTCGAAAAACTGTTTTTT	CASSIFEKLFF
TRBV7-9	NA	TRBJ2-7	NA	TGTGCCAGCAGCCCCCCGAGTGTCTACGAGCAGTACTTC	CASSPPSVYEQYF
TRBV9	NA	TRBJ1-3	NA	TGTGCCAGCAGCGCCGGACTAGGCCTCTCTGGAAACACCATATATTTT	CASSAGLGLSGNTIYF
TRBV2	NA	TRBJ1-1	NA	TGTGCCAGCAGTGAAGCGGGCACCCCCCTTCTTGACACTGAAGCTTTCTTT	CASSEAGTPLLDTEAFF
TRBV5-1	NA	TRBJ1-6	NA	TGCGCCAGCAGCCCCGACTTGACAGGTCCTCGCTCACCCCTCCACTTT	CASSPDLTGPRSPLHF
TRBV27	NA	TRBJ2-4	few	TGTGCCAGCAGTTTATCGGGTTTAGCCAAAAACATTCAGTACTTC	CASSLSGLAKNIQYF
TRBV6-1	TRBD1	TRBJ1-2	NA	TGTGCGACAGGGGGCGCCTCCTCGGGCTACTATGGCTACACCTTC	CATGGASSGYYGYTF
TRBV5-8	TRBD1	TRBJ1-5	NA	TGTGCCAGCAGCTTGGGGGACAGGGCAAATCAGCCCCAGCATTTT	CASSLGDRANQPQHF
TRBV5-1	NA	TRBJ1-1	once	TGCGCCAGCGCCGAGGGATTTGCCACTGAAGCTTTCTTT	CASAEGFATEAFF
TRBV7-2	NA	TRBJ1-6	NA	TGTGCCAGCAGCTCCCAGGGACCTAATTCACCCCTCCACTTT	CASSSQGPNSPLHF
TRBV18	NA	TRBJ1-5	few	TGTGCCAGCTCACAGGGGGGCAATCAGCCCCAGCATTTT	CASSQGGNQPQHF
TRBV11-3	NA	TRBJ2-3	NA	TGTGCCAGCAGCTTTTACAGGGTCTTAGGAGATACGCAGTATTTT	CASSFYRVLGDTQYF
TRBV5-6	NA	TRBJ1-5	NA	TGTGCCAGCAGTTATCTCCAGGGAAATCAGCCCCAGCATTTT	CASSYLQGNQPQHF
TRBV6-6	NA	TRBJ1-3	NA	TGTGCCAGCAGTTATGGGGGTAACGGAAACACCATATATTTT	CASSYGGNGNTIYF
TRBV6-5	NA	TRBJ2-1	NA	TGTGCCAGCAGACAGGACAATGAGCAGTTCTTC	CASRQDNEQFF
TRBV5-6	NA	TRBJ1-1	NA	TGTGCCAGCAGCTTCAGGCACACTGAAGCTTTCTTT	CASSFRHTEAFF